This T cell receptor beta chain was identified during a study of blood T cells in healthy people across ages. Whole-study results and caveats: Versus aged donors, long-lived donors had higher diversity and more naive CD4+ cells.

A few counts support this clonotype. The antigen is unknown. Through a sample-barcoded 5' primer and a J-beta primer mix, a second PCR was run for about 6 to 11 cycles. TCRdb re-analysed the 5' RACE reads in MiXCR, keeping a single row per CDR3 protein. The table lists around 1,600,000 distinct CDR3 sequences, roughly 43% of them singletons. Germline CDR1 reads MNHEY; CDR2 reads SVGAGI. This CDR3 comprises 14 residues. The V and J ends lost 6 bases and 5 bases respectively, with 13 bases between them. The chain recombines TRBV6-5 with TRBJ2-2, with D tentatively TRBD1 or TRBD2 (5 bases each). Sequenced: blood. This TCR was sampled from a woman in her late teens or twenties in good health. DNA of the CDR3: TGTGCCAGCAGCAAGACGGGGCGGACCGGGGAGCTGTTTTTT. Translated: CASSKTGRTGELFF.